This TCR beta chain was sequenced during a study of shared clonotypes between healthy human individuals. The data were produced by immunoSEQ multiplex PCR, yet TCRdb's version contains in-frame clones alone and is incomplete. The sample holds approximately 1.4 million clones, 95% to 99% seen once. The donor cohort consisted entirely of Caucasian adults residing in Nashville, Tennessee. Germline CDR1 reads SGDLS; CDR2 reads YYNGEE. The CDR3 runs to 13 residues. The V and J ends lost 7 bases and 4 bases, in that order; junction bases with no gene match: 2. The TCR comes from a man aged 25-40 years in good health. The source material was naive CD4+ T cells sorted from blood. Subset indicated: CD45RA+ positively selected. This rearrangement joins TRBV9 to TRBJ2-7; 13 nucleotides line up with TRBD2. CDR3 sequence (DNA): TGTGCCAGCCGGACTAGCGGGAGTTACGAGCAGTACTTC. Its protein product is CASRTSGSYEQYF. Drawing the rest from reference TRBV9 and TRBJ2-7, the complete variable domain is DSGVTQTPKHLITATGQRVTLRCSPRSGDLSVYWYQQSLDQGLQFLIQYYNGEERAKGNILERFSAQQFPDLHSELNLSSLELGDSALYFCASRTSGSYEQYFGPGTRLTVT.